This T cell receptor (beta chain) is from a study of blood T cells in healthy people across ages. Primed by a sample-barcoded 5' primer and a J-beta primer mix, a second PCR proceeded for 7 to 11 cycles. Each of the cDNA molecules was tagged by a template-switch adaptor with 12 random nucleotides. MiXCR, applied by TCRdb to the 5' RACE reads, yields one record per CDR3 protein. The sample shows approximately 780,000 distinct CDR3 sequences, roughly 25% of them seen only once. The CDR3 has 16 amino acids. Losses at the gene ends were 6 bases for V and 3 bases for J; bases not matched to a gene: 11. This sample also appeared in a second study, on T cells of mothers and their children. As reported in that work: Barcodes for each sample and 2-4 random nucleotides were added by the M1S primer used in the second PCR.

This receptor was taken from a boy younger than 18 in good health. The sample was blood. The rearrangement uses TRBV12-3 or TRBV12-4 and TRBJ1-1; 9 nucleotides match TRBD1. For the CDR3, the DNA is TGTGCCAGCAGCCCTAGGACAGGGGTGTTCGACACTGAAGCTTTCTTT. Encoded protein: CASSPRTGVFDTEAFF.